This is a list of T cell receptor beta chains from one sample in a study of molecular identifiers for immune sequencing clone quantification. TCRdb used MiXCR to reprocess the PCR reads, holding one entry per CDR3 protein. This sample has over 85,000 distinct CDR3 sequences, with roughly 25% found just once. The sample taken for sequencing was naive CD8+ T cells from blood, with Jurkat cell RNA spiked in. The receptor set was obtained from a human donor in good health. Some libraries in this study had Jurkat cell RNA spiked in. CDR3s include the opening cysteine and the closing phenylalanine or tryptophan. The order of the fields is CDR3 length, V gene, D gene, J gene, CDR3 protein. The D gene is left open where the match is weak.

len: 16; v_gene: TRBV2; d_gene: TRBD1; j_gene: TRBJ1-4; CDR3aa: CASSEDDRGTNEKLFF
len: 16; v_gene: TRBV6-5; d_gene: TRBD1; j_gene: TRBJ1-2; CDR3aa: CASSYSGAGQSYGYTF
len: 15; v_gene: TRBV28; d_gene: TRBD2; j_gene: TRBJ2-7; CDR3aa: CASSLMAGLAYEQYF
len: 15; v_gene: TRBV7-9; d_gene: TRBD2; j_gene: TRBJ2-3; CDR3aa: CASSATSGITDTQYF
len: 13; v_gene: TRBV11-2; d_gene: .; j_gene: TRBJ2-7; CDR3aa: CASSPRTLYGQYF
len: 14; v_gene: TRBV13; d_gene: .; j_gene: TRBJ2-1; CDR3aa: CASSSRTVYNEQFF
len: 14; v_gene: TRBV20-1; d_gene: TRBD1; j_gene: TRBJ1-5; CDR3aa: CSAGGLRGQQPQHF
len: 15; v_gene: TRBV27; d_gene: TRBD2; j_gene: TRBJ2-1; CDR3aa: CASNLAGGPFNEQIF
len: 14; v_gene: TRBV19; d_gene: .; j_gene: TRBJ1-4; CDR3aa: CASSSQSTNEKLFF
len: 12; v_gene: TRBV18; d_gene: .; j_gene: TRBJ2-1; CDR3aa: CASSPPQGEQFF
len: 13; v_gene: TRBV4-1; d_gene: TRBD1; j_gene: TRBJ1-5; CDR3aa: CASSHTGDQPQHF